A single sample gave rise to the 13 T cell receptor beta chains below, sequenced in a study of blood T cell repertoires in COVID-19. The repertoire was sequenced with immunoSEQ multiplex PCR; TCRdb's copy has only in-frame clones and lacks some. The sample includes tens of thousands of clones, approximately 84% of them seen just once. Sequences were obtained from peripheral blood. These TCRs come from an older man with active or convalescent COVID-19.

The table lists this clone with a count of one. The CDR3: CASRRDSYEQYF. CDR3 DNA sequence: TGTGCCAGCCGGAGGGACAGCTACGAGCAGTACTTC. The J gene is TRBJ2-7, the V gene TRBV28; the D gene is possibly TRBD1 (7 bases). Trimming stripped 8 bases from V and 3 bases from J, with 11 bases between. Looked up from germline, CDR1 is MDHEN and CDR2 is SYDVKM. The CDR3 totals 12 residues. The full variable domain, in which reference TRBV28 and TRBJ2-7 provide the parts outside the CDR3, is DVKVTQSSRYLVKRTGEKVFLECVQDMDHENMFWYRQDPGLGLRLIYFSYDVKMKEKGDIPEGYSVSREKKERFSLILESASTNQTSMYLCASRRDSYEQYFGPGTRLTVT.

V is TRBV2 and J is TRBJ1-4, with 8 bases lining up with TRBD1. Trimming at V came to 6 bases and at J to 7 bases, leaving 4 bases not matched to a gene. This CDR3 is 13 amino acids long. CDR1 and CDR2 (germline): SNHLY, FYNNEI. CDR3 in amino acids: CASRDRAGEKLFF. The CDR3 DNA is TGTGCCAGCAGGGACAGGGCCGGTGAAAAACTGTTTTTT.

The chain carries TRBV7-2 and TRBJ2-1, with D unclear. V was clipped by 5 bases and J by 0 bases, with 5 bases between them. Germline CDR1 and CDR2: SGHTA and FQGNSA. The CDR3 is 13 residues long. The CDR3: CASSPSSYNEQFF. CDR3 sequence (DNA): TGTGCCAGCAGCCCTAGCTCCTACAATGAGCAGTTCTTC.

The J gene is TRBJ2-3, the V gene TRBV18, with 8 bases aligning to TRBD1. The CDR3 is 17 residues long. After removal of 3 bases from V and 0 bases from J, the junction contained 8 bases not matched to a gene. Germline-derived CDR1 and CDR2 are KGHSH and LQKENI. CDR3 nucleotides: TGTGCCAGCTCACCTTCCGGGACAGGTACCAGCACAGATACGCAGTATTTT. It is translated as CASSPSGTGTSTDTQYF. The complete variable domain, with remaining parts taken from reference TRBV18 and TRBJ2-3, reads NAGVMQNPRHLVRRRGQEARLRCSPMKGHSHVYWYRQLPEEGLKFMVYLQKENIIDESGMPKERFSAEFPKEGPSILRIQQVVRGDSAAYFCASSPSGTGTSTDTQYFGPGTRLTVL.

J is TRBJ1-1 and V is TRBV7-3, with D hard to call. The CDR3 contains 14 residues. The V end lost 2 bases, the J end lost 2 bases, and 9 bases lay between the germline ends. The germline V gene has CDR1 SGHTA and CDR2 FQGTGA. In DNA form, the CDR3 reads TGTGCCAGCAGCTTAGACGGGGATAACACTGAAGCTTTCTTT. Its translation: CASSLDGDNTEAFF.

This clone has a single count. The chain combines TRBV5-1 with TRBJ2-7, with 8 bases matching TRBD2. Germline values: CDR1 SGHRS, CDR2 YFSETQ. This CDR3 contains 14 residues. V shed 2 bases and J 4 bases; nucleotides not matched to a gene: 5. This CDR3 reads CASSFGGAQYEQYF. The CDR3 DNA follows: TGCGCCAGCAGCTTCGGGGGGGCACAATACGAGCAGTACTTC.

This clone was observed a single time. The chain recombines TRBV18 with TRBJ1-1; TRBD1 aligns across 9 bases. Germline lookup yields CDR1 KGHSH and CDR2 LQKENI. The CDR3 runs 15 residues. V dropped 2 bases and J dropped 5; count of bases not matched to a gene: 6. The DNA for the CDR3 is TGTGCCAGCTCACCAGGACAGGGGAGGTGGACTGAAGCTTTCTTT. Protein: CASSPGQGRWTEAFF. The variable domain in full, with the rest retrieved from reference TRBV18 and TRBJ1-1, is NAGVMQNPRHLVRRRGQEARLRCSPMKGHSHVYWYRQLPEEGLKFMVYLQKENIIDESGMPKERFSAEFPKEGPSILRIQQVVRGDSAAYFCASSPGQGRWTEAFFGQGTRLTVV.

This clone has a handful of counts. This same CDR3 is encoded by further DNA sequences in the sample. DNA of the CDR3: TGTGCCAGCTCACCACCGCAGGGTTCTGGCTATGGCTACACCTTC. It translates to CASSPPQGSGYGYTF. This chain links TRBV18 with TRBJ1-2, with D tentatively TRBD1 (5 bases). V lost 0 bases to trimming and J lost 4 bases, with 12 bases between them. This CDR3 spans 15 amino acids. Germline-derived CDR1 and CDR2 are KGHSH and LQKENI.

The CDR3 nucleotides read TGTGCCAGCAGCTTAGCGACCACAGGGCCCCAAGAGACCCAGTACTTC. This translates into CASSLATTGPQETQYF. The J gene is TRBJ2-5, the V gene TRBV7-9, with a tentative D call TRBD1 (6 bases). V was pared by 0 bases and J by 1 base, with 12 bases between. This CDR3 spans 16 amino acids. Looked up from germline, CDR1 is SEHNR and CDR2 is FQNEAQ (reference sequence).

J is TRBJ1-6 and V is TRBV7-2; no reliable D call. This CDR3 comprises 15 residues. Germline CDR1 SGHTA, CDR2 FQGNSA. Deletions cut 5 bases from V and 10 bases from J, with 18 bases between. The CDR3 protein is CASSPLGLGNSPLHF. CDR3 DNA sequence: TGTGCCAGCAGCCCGCTGGGCCTTGGTAACTCACCCCTCCACTTT.

The V gene is TRBV28, the J gene TRBJ2-3; TRBD1 matches at 10 bases. This CDR3 contains 13 residues. The germline gives CDR1 MDHEN, CDR2 SYDVKM. CDR3 DNA: TGTGGAACCTCGGGACAGGGGACAGATACGCAGTATTTT. This gives the protein CGTSGQGTDTQYF.

The J gene is TRBJ2-5, the V gene TRBV21-1; the table calls TRBD1, which could not be checked here. TRBV21-1 counts as a pseudogene. CDR3 size: 15 residues. The chain's CDR3 is CASSKECGKQETQYF. The CDR3 bases are TGTGCCAGCAGCAAAGAGTGTGGCAAACAAGAGACCCAGTACTTC.

The J gene is TRBJ2-7, the V gene TRBV27; a weak D match, TRBD1 (6 bases). Looked up from germline, CDR1 is MNHEY and CDR2 is SMNVEV (reference sequence). Trimming shortened V by 2 bases and J by 2 bases, and 19 bases separated the two germline ends. CDR3 length equals 17 residues. CDR3 DNA: TGTGCCAGCAGTTTAGGGTCTGGACAGACCCGAGCCTACGAGCAGTACTTC. Encoded protein: CASSLGSGQTRAYEQYF.